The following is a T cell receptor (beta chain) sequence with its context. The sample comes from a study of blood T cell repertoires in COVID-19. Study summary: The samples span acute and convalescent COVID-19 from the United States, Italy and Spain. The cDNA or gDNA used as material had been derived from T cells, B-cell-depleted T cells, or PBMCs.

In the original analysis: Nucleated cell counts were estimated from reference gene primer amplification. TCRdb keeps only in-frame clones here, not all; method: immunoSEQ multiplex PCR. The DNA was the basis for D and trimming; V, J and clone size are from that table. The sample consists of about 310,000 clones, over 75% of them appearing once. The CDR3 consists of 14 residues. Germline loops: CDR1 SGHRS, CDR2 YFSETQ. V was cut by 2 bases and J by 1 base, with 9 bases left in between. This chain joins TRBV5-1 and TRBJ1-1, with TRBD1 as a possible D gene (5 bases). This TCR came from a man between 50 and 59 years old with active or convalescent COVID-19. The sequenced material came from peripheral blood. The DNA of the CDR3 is TGCGCCAGCAGCTTCCAGGGATCGAACACTGAAGCTTTCTTT. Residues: CASSFQGSNTEAFF.